Described below is a single TCR beta chain sequence and its context. Its antigen remains unknown. This entry is derived from a study of long-term antiretroviral therapy in people with HIV. General study points: The clones with expansion before ART were dominant in the repertoire at all time points.

HIV-positive participants all received treatment in the United States. The content of samples before DNA extraction was roughly 0.9-11 million cryopreserved PBMC. CDR1 and CDR2 from the germline V gene are SGDLS and YYNGEE. The length of the CDR3 is 13 residues. Trimming cost V 4 bases and J 6 bases, with 13 bases left between them. Run at survey level, the immunoSEQ assay was version v3.0. Roughly 40,000-55,000 T-cell genomes per sample were the sequencing target. Measured with immunoSEQ multiplex PCR; TCRdb has only the in-frame clones, and not every one. Of 20,000 to 30,000 clones in the sample, 86% are singletons; the top ten hold less than 6%.

This clonotype originated in a man aged 35-49 years with HIV. V gene TRBV9 combines with J gene TRBJ1-1, with D hard to call. The specimen comprised unsorted PBMCs, sampled approximately 2.6 years after starting antiretroviral therapy. The CDR3 DNA sequence: TGTGCCAGCAGCCTCACTACCGGGGCTGAAGCTTTCTTT. This codes for CASSLTTGAEAFF.